These 20 T cell receptor beta chains originate from one sample sequenced in a study of shared clonotypes between healthy human individuals. Clones were read by immunoSEQ multiplex PCR, and TCRdb kept only the in-frame ones, dropping some. This sample has about 700,000 clones, with over 65% found just once. The sample was memory CD4+ T cells sorted from blood. The subset is: CD45RA-negative fraction. These receptors were taken from a woman in her 30s in good health.

The chain has TRBV20-1 and TRBJ1-2; D is ambiguous. The CDR3 loop spans 11 amino acids. The V end was cut by 4 bases, the J end by 7 bases, with 10 bases between. CDR1 and CDR2 (germline): DFQATT, SNEGSKA (reference sequence). DNA of the CDR3: TGCAGTGCTAATGGAGGGTTTGGCTACACCTTC. It specifies CSANGGFGYTF.

The CDR3 DNA reads as TGTGCCAGTAGCGCGGAGTTCCCCCGCTACGAGCAGTACTTC. This gives the protein CASSAEFPRYEQYF. V usage is TRBV19 and J usage is TRBJ2-7, with D uncertain. The CDR3 loop spans 14 amino acids. Trimming removed 6 bases from V and 3 bases from J, with 15 bases in between. Germline loops: CDR1 LNHDA, CDR2 SQIVND (reference sequence).

This clone was seen a single time. V gene TRBV6-4 combines with J gene TRBJ1-5; no reliable D call. Trimming left V 6 bases short and J 4 bases short, with 10 bases between. The CDR3 has 13 residues. Germline CDR1 and CDR2: MRHNA and SNTAGT. This CDR3 reads CASSAPRNQPQHF. As DNA, the CDR3 is TGTGCCAGCAGCGCCCCGCGAAATCAGCCCCAGCATTTT.

This sequence joins TRBV2 and TRBJ1-4; D is perhaps TRBD1 (6 bases). From germline, CDR1 is SNHLY and CDR2 FYNNEI. V lost 5 bases, J lost 8 bases, and 12 bases lay in between. The CDR3 spans 13 residues. CDR3 loop: CASSQRTEEKLFF. DNA for the CDR3: TGTGCCAGCAGTCAACGGACAGAAGAAAAACTGTTTTTT.

This clone was detected once. CDR3 nucleotide sequence: TGTGCCAGCAGCGCCGGGACGCCGTACGAGCAGTACTTC. This codes for CASSAGTPYEQYF. J is TRBJ2-7 and V is TRBV11-2; either TRBD1 or TRBD2 may fit D (5 bases each). Germline values: CDR1 SGHAT, CDR2 FQNNGV. The V end lost 5 bases, the J end lost 4 bases, and 12 bases lay between the germline ends. The CDR3 extends over 13 amino acids.

As regards this clone: This CDR3 is also generated by other DNA sequences in the sample. The chain is built from TRBV28 and TRBJ2-7; D might be TRBD1 or TRBD2, each matching 5 bases. CDR1 is MDHEN, CDR2 SYDVKM, per germline. The CDR3 length is 13 residues. The V end was cut by 3 bases, the J end by 3 bases, with 9 bases between. The CDR3 DNA follows: TGTGCCAGCAGTTTTTCAGGGAGCTACGAGCAGTACTTC. It specifies CASSFSGSYEQYF.

This clone occurred once. The rearrangement links TRBV6-6 to TRBJ2-1; 7 bases match TRBD2. The V segment lost 2 bases and the J segment 6 bases; nucleotides outside the gene matches: 7. The CDR3 is 15 residues long. Germline V CDR1 and CDR2: MNHNY, SVGAGI (reference sequence). The CDR3: CASSYNRGGSNEQFF. In nucleotides, the CDR3 is TGTGCCAGCAGTTACAATCGGGGCGGGAGCAATGAGCAGTTCTTC.

This clone was seen only once. The chain joins TRBV19 to TRBJ2-1; maybe TRBD2 (5 bases). V was shortened by 2 bases and J by 7 bases, with 12 bases between the two germline ends. The CDR3 contains 14 residues. CDR1 LNHDA and CDR2 SQIVND come from the germline V gene (reference sequence). CDR3 DNA: TGTGCCAGTAGTATAAGGTTAGCGTGGAATGAGCAGTTCTTC. Its protein is CASSIRLAWNEQFF.

This clone turned up a few times. The CDR3 loop is CASSFLPSGRSYNEQFF. DNA for the CDR3: TGCGCCAGCAGCTTCCTCCCTAGCGGGAGGTCCTACAATGAGCAGTTCTTC. This chain uses TRBV4-1 with TRBJ2-1; 11 bases are shared with TRBD2. After removal of 5 bases from V and 1 base from J, the junction contained 7 bases not matched to a gene. The CDR3 consists of 17 residues. Germline CDR1 MGHRA, CDR2 YSYEKL.

This clone was seen a single time. An end of the junction differs from the germline gene, which may be a read error. This chain connects TRBV6-1 to TRBJ2-1; D might be TRBD2 (5 bases). Looked up from germline, CDR1 is MNHNS and CDR2 is SASEGT. The CDR3 has 15 amino acids. For the CDR3, the DNA is TGTGCCAGCAGCGAAGGAGGTGGCATCTACAATGAGCAGTTCTTC. It yields the protein CASSEGGGIYNEQFF.

This clone showed up many times. The V call is TRBV5-4, the J call TRBJ2-7; TRBD2 matches at 12 bases. Trimming took 2 bases from V and 5 from J; bases not matched to a gene: 8. The germline CDR1 and CDR2 sequences are SGHNT and YYREEE (reference sequence). The CDR3 covers 16 residues. The CDR3 DNA reads as TGTGCCAGCAGCTTATCCCCGACTAGCGGGAGTAACGAGCAGTACTTC. Its translation: CASSLSPTSGSNEQYF.

The chain combines TRBV5-5 with TRBJ1-1; D call uncertain. CDR1 is SGHKS and CDR2 is YYEKEE in the germline V gene (reference sequence). This CDR3 is built from 12 residues. V was shortened by 4 bases and J by 8 bases, with 12 bases between the two germline ends. This CDR3 reads CASSLWVGEAFF. In nucleotides, the CDR3 is TGTGCCAGCAGCCTTTGGGTAGGGGAAGCTTTCTTT.

The rearrangement joins TRBV28 to TRBJ2-2, with D possibly being TRBD1 (5 bases). Deletions cut 4 bases from V and 6 bases from J, with 15 bases between. The germline V gene encodes CDR1 MDHEN and CDR2 SYDVKM. There are 15 residues in the CDR3. CDR3 nucleotide sequence: TGTGCCAGCAGTTCGAGCCAGACAGTACCCGGGGAGCTGTTTTTT. Translated, it gives CASSSSQTVPGELFF.

This clone was seen only once. V gene TRBV19 combines with J gene TRBJ2-3; D gene unclear. The germline V gene encodes CDR1 LNHDA and CDR2 SQIVND (reference sequence). The CDR3 totals 13 residues. Deletions cut 1 base from V and 5 bases from J, with 7 bases between. DNA for the CDR3: TGTGCCAGTAGTATAGGACTGATAGATACGCAGTATTTT. Translation: CASSIGLIDTQYF.

The DNA of the CDR3 is TGTGCCAGCAGTCTGGGAGCGGGCGGCACCGGGGAGCTGTTTTTT. It is translated as CASSLGAGGTGELFF. V gene TRBV27 combines with J gene TRBJ2-2; weak D call: TRBD2 (6 bases). Trimming took 5 bases from V and 4 from J, leaving 14 bases between them. Germline V CDR1 and CDR2: MNHEY, SMNVEV (reference sequence). The CDR3 spans 15 residues.

J is TRBJ2-2 and V is TRBV5-1; D might be TRBD2 (5 bases). The V end was cut by 3 bases, the J end by 5 bases, with 17 bases between. The CDR3 sequence is 16 residues long. Per the germline V gene, CDR1 is SGHRS and CDR2 is YFSETQ. In DNA form, the CDR3 reads TGCGCCAGCAGCTCAGCTGGGGAGCCGTGGACCGGGGAGCTGTTTTTT. This sequence encodes CASSSAGEPWTGELFF.

The chain couples TRBV2 to TRBJ1-2; D perhaps matches TRBD1 (6 bases). This CDR3 is 14 amino acids long. V lost 6 bases and J lost 4, with 15 bases in between. Germline CDR1 reads SNHLY; CDR2 reads FYNNEI. The CDR3 DNA sequence: TGTGCCAGCAGGAGGGGGGAGCTCACCTATGGCTACACCTTC. It is translated as CASRRGELTYGYTF.

This clone was seen more than once but under ten times. The chain recombines TRBV19 with TRBJ2-7, with 10 bases aligning to TRBD1. CDR3 length: 15 amino acids. Germline CDR1 is LNHDA and CDR2 is SQIVND (reference sequence). V shed 4 bases, J shed 4 bases, and the junction held 7 bases outside the gene matches. The CDR3 DNA reads as TGTGCCAGTAGTACAAGGACAGGGGGGACGTACGAGCAGTACTTC. This codes for CASSTRTGGTYEQYF. The complete variable domain, with remaining parts taken from reference TRBV19 and TRBJ2-7, reads DGGITQSPKYLFRKEGQNVTLSCEQNLNHDAMYWYRQDPGQGLRLIYYSQIVNDFQKGDIAEGYSVSREKKESFPLTVTSAQKNPTAFYLCASSTRTGGTYEQYFGPGTRLTVT.

CDR3 sequence reads: CASSPNDRSQETQYF. The DNA of the CDR3 is TGTGCCAGCTCACCAAACGACCGGTCCCAAGAGACCCAGTACTTC. The chain couples TRBV18 to TRBJ2-5, with D uncertain. There are 15 residues in the CDR3. Trimming stripped 2 bases from V and 1 base from J, with 11 bases between. CDR1 KGHSH and CDR2 LQKENI come from the germline V gene.

The J gene is TRBJ1-5, the V gene TRBV5-8; D not resolved. Germline assignment: CDR1 SGHTS and CDR2 YDEGEE. This CDR3 has 16 residues. The V end lost 2 bases, the J end lost 2 bases, and 14 bases lay between the germline ends. The CDR3 here is CASSFSGGSGNQPQHF. The CDR3 coding sequence is TGTGCCAGCAGCTTTTCGGGTGGGTCTGGCAATCAGCCCCAGCATTTT.